The next 31 T cell receptor beta chains were all read from a single sample in a study of blood T cell repertoires in COVID-19 (dated by TCRdb to 2019 to 2021). Library prep was done by the immunoSEQ multiplex PCR assay. Here the immuneACCESS table is served through TCRdb, limited to in-frame sequences with V and J called. Missing clones are a known gap in these copies; in checked studies unresolved V genes cover under half, and the rest lacks a known reason. Recorded for this sample are about 440,000 clones; roughly 88% of them occurred a single time. The top ten hold roughly 12% of the sample. The sequencing sample was made of peripheral blood. Every receptor here comes from a woman between 50 and 59 years old with COVID-19, enrolled during active disease.

The chain has TRBV4-1 and TRBJ1-2; 8 bases agree with TRBD1. This CDR3 contains 15 residues. J was trimmed by 8 bases and V by 1 base; bases with no gene match: 9. CDR1 is MGHRA and CDR2 is YSYEKL in the germline V gene. The CDR3 protein is CASSQAWQGAEGYTF. The DNA for the CDR3 is TGCGCCAGCAGCCAAGCTTGGCAGGGGGCAGAGGGCTACACCTTC.

This clone appeared a single time. The chain has TRBV9 and TRBJ1-6; tentative D call: TRBD1 (6 bases). Germline lookup yields CDR1 SGDLS and CDR2 YYNGEE. The CDR3 has 15 residues. Trimming cost V 0 bases and J 7 bases, with 11 bases left between them. The CDR3 sequence: CASSVGTERNSPLHF. The CDR3 bases are TGTGCCAGCAGCGTAGGGACAGAAAGAAATTCACCCCTCCACTTT.

The chain carries TRBV6-5 and TRBJ2-2, with 8 bases that match TRBD1. V was pared by 4 bases and J by 4 bases, with 5 bases of the junction left unmatched. This CDR3 region has 15 residues. Germline V lookup: CDR1 MNHEY, CDR2 SVGAGI. This CDR3 is CASSSRTGSTGELFF. The DNA for the CDR3 is TGTGCCAGCAGTTCGCGGACAGGGAGCACCGGGGAGCTGTTTTTT.

This chain uses TRBV12-3 or TRBV12-4 with TRBJ2-7; 8 bases fit TRBD2. With V trimmed by 1 base and J by 10 bases, 0 bases remained unmatched. This CDR3 comprises 11 residues. The CDR3 sequence is CASSLGTSQYF. In DNA form, the CDR3 reads TGTGCCAGCAGTTTAGGGACTAGCCAGTACTTC.

The chain couples TRBV9 to TRBJ2-2; TRBD2 matches 9 bases. The V segment lost 0 bases and the J segment 6 bases; nucleotides outside the gene matches: 6. The CDR3 has 16 amino acids. CDR1 is SGDLS and CDR2 is YYNGEE in the germline V gene. This CDR3 is CASSVAGGGAAGELFF. The CDR3 DNA is TGTGCCAGCAGCGTAGCAGGCGGGGGGGCCGCCGGGGAGCTGTTTTTT.

The chain couples TRBV30 to TRBJ1-4, with 7 bases lining up with TRBD1. In germline, CDR1 is GTSNPN, CDR2 SVGIG (reference sequence). Trimming cost V 4 bases and J 8 bases; bases outside gene matches: 10. CDR3 size: 14 residues. DNA for the CDR3: TGTGCCTGGAATAGACAGGGAATTGGCGAAAAACTGTTTTTT. Translation: CAWNRQGIGEKLFF.

The chain combines TRBV12-2 with TRBJ1-1; the D segment call TRBD1 is taken from the table without a DNA check. TRBV12-2 is shown as a pseudogene. The CDR3 length is 15 residues. The CDR3 region has the DNA TGTGCAAGTCGCCCCAGGGGCTTATTGAACACTGAAGCTTTCTTT. Amino acids: CASRPRGLLNTEAFF.

The V and J genes are TRBV12-3 or TRBV12-4 and TRBJ1-3, with unresolved D. The length of the CDR3 is 13 residues. V lost 3 bases and J lost 6, with 9 bases in between. The CDR3 nucleotides read TGTGCCAGCAGTTTCTTCGAGCAAAACACCATATATTTT. Protein: CASSFFEQNTIYF.

This chain joins TRBV6-5 and TRBJ1-4; 7 nucleotides agree with TRBD1. Germline V CDR1 and CDR2: MNHEY, SVGAGI. This CDR3 is 15 amino acids long. V lost 4 bases and J lost 7; bases outside the gene matches: 9. CDR3 bases: TGTGCCAGCAGTTCTCAGACAGGGACAAGTGAAAAACTGTTTTTT. It specifies CASSSQTGTSEKLFF.

This chain connects TRBV25-1 to TRBJ1-2, with TRBD1 matching 9 bases. Germline CDR1 is MGHDK and CDR2 is SYGVNS. The length of the CDR3 is 15 residues. The ends lost 1 base at V and 7 bases at J; junction bases unmatched: 7. CDR3 nucleotide sequence: TGTGCCAGCAGTGAATTGGAACAGGGGGCAGGTGGCTACACCTTC. It encodes CASSELEQGAGGYTF.

V usage is TRBV2 and J usage is TRBJ2-4; D is unresolved. Germline-derived CDR1 and CDR2 are SNHLY and FYNNEI. The CDR3 contains 13 residues. The V gene lost 7 bases and the J gene lost 10 bases, with 17 bases spanning the gap. CDR3 residues: CASTHPSVNIQYF. In nucleotides, the CDR3 is TGTGCCAGCACCCATCCCTCAGTTAATATTCAGTACTTC.

The genes are TRBV7-6 and TRBJ2-7, with D unclear. The V end was cut by 2 bases, the J end by 0 bases, with 5 bases between. From germline, CDR1 is SGHVS and CDR2 FNYEAQ. This CDR3 has 13 residues. CDR3 sequence reads: CASSLSSSYEQYF. The CDR3 DNA reads TGTGCCAGCAGCTTATCCAGCTCCTACGAGCAGTACTTC.

V usage is TRBV2 and J usage is TRBJ1-6, with 8 nucleotides matching TRBD1. V shed 1 base and J 8 bases; nucleotides not matched to a gene: 4. The CDR3 consists of 15 residues. CDR1 SNHLY and CDR2 FYNNEI come from the germline V gene. CDR3 sequence reads: CASSEGQGADSPLHF. For the CDR3, the DNA is TGTGCCAGCAGTGAAGGTCAGGGGGCGGATTCACCCCTCCACTTT.

The chain couples TRBV12-5 to TRBJ2-1; 14 nucleotides agree with TRBD2. From germline, CDR1 is LGHNT and CDR2 FRNRAP. V shed 5 bases, J shed 1 base, and the junction held 7 bases outside the gene matches. The CDR3 totals 18 residues. The CDR3 DNA follows: TGTGCTAGTGGTCTACGGACTAGCGGGGGGCATTCCTACAATGAGCAGTTCTTC. Translating it yields CASGLRTSGGHSYNEQFF.

V usage is TRBV5-1 and J usage is TRBJ1-1; D perhaps matches TRBD1 (5 bases). The ends were cut back, 2 bases at V and 1 base at J, with 12 bases in the middle. The CDR3 has 15 amino acids. Per germline, CDR1 SGHRS and CDR2 YFSETQ. Written as DNA, the CDR3 is TGCGCCAGCAGCTTCGGGGGGAGGGAGAACACTGAAGCTTTCTTT. Its translation is CASSFGGRENTEAFF.

V is TRBV3-1 (or the pseudogene TRBV3-2) and J is TRBJ1-4, with 10 nucleotides matching TRBD1. The germline CDR1 and CDR2 sequences are LGHDT and YNNKEL (reference sequence). The CDR3 spans 14 residues. With 5 bases clipped from V and 10 bases from J, the junction kept 7 bases outside the gene matches. CDR3 in DNA: TGTGCCAGCAGCAAAGGACAGGGGGAAGGAAAACTGTTTTTT. Its protein product is CASSKGQGEGKLFF.

V usage is TRBV10-3 and J usage is TRBJ1-4; D perhaps matches TRBD1 (6 bases). The V gene's germline CDR1 is ENHRY and CDR2 SYGVKD. This CDR3 has 16 residues. The V end was cut by 3 bases, the J end by 2 bases, with 13 bases between. The CDR3 sequence: CAISDTRGATNEKLFF. In nucleotides, the CDR3 is TGTGCCATCAGTGATACTCGGGGGGCGACTAATGAAAAACTGTTTTTT.

The chain has TRBV19 and TRBJ2-3; 8 bases are a match to TRBD1. With V trimmed by 11 bases and J by 7 bases, 8 bases remained unmatched. CDR1 and CDR2 from the germline V gene are LNHDA and SQIVND (reference sequence). The CDR3 covers 12 residues. CDR3 region: CASGQGAHTQYF. As DNA, the CDR3 is TGTGCCTCGGGGCAGGGGGCACATACGCAGTATTTT.

This chain connects TRBV5-1 to TRBJ1-3; the D gene is possibly TRBD1 (6 bases). CDR3 length: 16 residues. V was clipped by 6 bases and J by 3 bases, with 19 bases between them. CDR1 SGHRS and CDR2 YFSETQ come from the germline V gene. CDR3 in DNA: TGCGCCAGCATAATTTCTAGGGGGACGAGTGGAAACACCATATATTTT. Protein: CASIISRGTSGNTIYF.

The chain combines TRBV5-5 with TRBJ1-1; 7 bases match TRBD1. The germline V gene encodes CDR1 SGHKS and CDR2 YYEKEE (reference sequence). V shed 4 bases, J shed 4 bases, and the junction held 10 bases outside the gene matches. The CDR3 covers 15 residues. CDR3 bases: TGTGCCAGCAGCCTGGAGACAGGGCTGAGCACTGAAGCTTTCTTT. It is translated as CASSLETGLSTEAFF.

V usage is TRBV6-5 and J usage is TRBJ2-7; the D gene is possibly TRBD2 (5 bases). This CDR3 contains 14 residues. V was shortened by 2 bases and J by 3 bases, with 11 bases between the two germline ends. Germline CDR1 is MNHEY and CDR2 is SVGAGI. CDR3 bases: TGTGCCAGCAGTTACCTGGGTGCGGGCTACGAGCAGTACTTC. This sequence encodes CASSYLGAGYEQYF.

This clone was seen a handful of times. This rearrangement joins TRBV6-5 to TRBJ1-5, with a possible D match to TRBD1 (5 bases). Germline assignment: CDR1 MNHEY and CDR2 SVGAGI. Trimming cost V 6 bases and J 7 bases, with 13 bases left between them. This CDR3 contains 13 residues. In DNA form, the CDR3 reads TGTGCCAGCAGGGGCAGGGAGGACCAGCCCCAGCATTTT. Its protein is CASRGREDQPQHF.

The CDR3 nucleotides read TGTGCCAGCAGCATCCGGACTACCTCTGGAAACACCATATATTTT. Translated, it gives CASSIRTTSGNTIYF. The gene calls are TRBV7-2 and TRBJ1-3; D not certain. Germline V gene sequence: CDR1 SGHTA, CDR2 FQGNSA. The CDR3 contains 15 residues. Deletions cut 5 bases from V and 0 bases from J, with 11 bases between.

CDR3 loop: CASSRTSGNTDTQYF. CDR3 nucleotides: TGCGCCAGCAGCAGGACTAGCGGGAACACAGATACGCAGTATTTT. The chain is built from TRBV5-1 and TRBJ2-3, with 12 nucleotides matching TRBD2. The germline V gene encodes CDR1 SGHRS and CDR2 YFSETQ. J lost 2 bases, V lost 4 bases, and 2 bases had no gene match. The CDR3 extends over 15 amino acids. Combining the CDR3 with reference TRBV5-1 and TRBJ2-3 gives the whole variable domain KAGVTQTPRYLIKTRGQQVTLSCSPISGHRSVSWYQQTPGQGLQFLFEYFSETQRNKGNFPGRFSGRQFSNSRSEMNVSTLELGDSALYLCASSRTSGNTDTQYFGPGTRLTVL.

The gene calls are TRBV4-1 and TRBJ2-7; D not certain. This CDR3 has 12 residues. Per the germline V gene, CDR1 is MGHRA and CDR2 is YSYEKL. V was clipped by 3 bases and J by 6 bases, with 9 bases between them. The CDR3 coding sequence is TGCGCCAGCAGCCATCCCCGCGGCGAGCAGTACTTC. Its translation is CASSHPRGEQYF.

The V and J genes are TRBV2 and TRBJ2-2; D may be TRBD2 (6 bases). The germline V and J ends were trimmed by 6 bases and 12 bases, with 14 bases remaining between them. This CDR3 is 12 amino acids long. The germline CDR1 and CDR2 sequences are SNHLY and FYNNEI. The CDR3 spells CASRTGVFKLFF. The CDR3 DNA follows: TGTGCCAGCAGAACGGGAGTCTTTAAGCTGTTTTTT.

This chain links TRBV7-9 with TRBJ1-6; 7 bases fit TRBD1. The CDR3 consists of 15 residues. CDR1 SEHNR and CDR2 FQNEAQ come from the germline V gene (reference sequence). The V and J ends lost 5 bases and 5 bases, in that order; junction bases with no gene match: 6. The CDR3 DNA sequence: TGTGCCAGCAGCCCCCCGGACAGGAATAATTCACCCCTCCACTTT. As protein: CASSPPDRNNSPLHF.

Written as DNA, the CDR3 is TGTGCCAGCAGTTCGAACAGTCAGAGCTCCTACAATGAGCAGTTCTTC. This gives the protein CASSSNSQSSYNEQFF. The chain links TRBV6-5 to TRBJ2-1; D unresolved. The CDR3 consists of 16 residues. Germline CDR1 is MNHEY and CDR2 is SVGAGI. V was clipped by 4 bases and J by 0 bases, with 13 bases between them.

The genes are TRBV27 and TRBJ1-1, with D maybe TRBD1 (5 bases). Germline values: CDR1 MNHEY, CDR2 SMNVEV (reference sequence). The V and J ends lost 2 bases and 10 bases respectively, with 14 bases between them. CDR3 size: 13 residues. CDR3 nucleotides: TGTGCCAGCAGTTTAAAGGGGAAGTGGGGAGCTTTCTTT. Encoded protein: CASSLKGKWGAFF.

The chain couples TRBV27 to TRBJ1-1; tentatively, D is TRBD1 (5 bases). This CDR3 is built from 15 residues. Germline loops: CDR1 MNHEY, CDR2 SMNVEV (reference sequence). Trimming removed 7 bases at V and 4 bases at J, with 19 bases between. This chain's CDR3 is CASTPAGGLGTEAFF. The CDR3 region has the DNA TGTGCCAGCACCCCCGCGGGGGGATTGGGCACTGAAGCTTTCTTT.

The chain has TRBV6-5 and TRBJ2-1, with 8 bases lining up with TRBD2. The CDR3 sequence is 15 residues long. Germline CDR1 MNHEY, CDR2 SVGAGI. V shed 0 bases and J 7 bases; nucleotides not matched to a gene: 5. CDR3 loop: CASSYSNSGVNEQFF. In nucleotides, the CDR3 is TGTGCCAGCAGTTACTCGAATAGCGGGGTTAATGAGCAGTTCTTC.